These 32 T cell receptor beta chains were sequenced from one sample in a study of Tregs in tolerant kidney transplant recipients (dated by TCRdb to about 2019). Libraries came from the immunoSEQ multiplex PCR assay. TCRdb took this table from immuneACCESS and kept in-frame rearrangements with V and J called. Such tables lack part of the clones; where checked against another copy, unresolved V genes explain under half of the gap, and the rest is unexplained. Present in this sample are fewer than 150,000 clones, roughly 92% of which were seen just once. The ten biggest clones cover less than 0.7% of the sample. Sequences were obtained from CD4+ T cells from blood. Receptors originate from a human donor in good health.

The genes are TRBV14 and TRBJ2-1; either TRBD1 or TRBD2 may fit D (5 bases each). The CDR3 sequence is 15 residues long. The germline V gene has CDR1 SGHDN and CDR2 FVKESK. Trimming removed 4 bases at V and 0 bases at J, with 10 bases between. DNA of the CDR3: TGTGCCAGCAGCCGCGAGGGGACCTCCTACAATGAGCAGTTCTTC. Encoded protein: CASSREGTSYNEQFF.

Here the CDR3 reads CASALDQGGKSPLHF. CDR3 bases: TGTGCCAGCGCCTTAGACCAGGGGGGTAAGTCACCCCTCCACTTT. V and J are TRBV2 and TRBJ1-6, with 7 nucleotides matching TRBD1. The CDR3 is 15 amino acids. V lost 8 bases to trimming and J lost 10 bases; unmatched junction nucleotides: 14. Germline V gene data show CDR1 as SNHLY and CDR2 as FYNNEI.

V and J are TRBV12-2 and TRBJ2-3; the table names TRBD2, a call not compared with the DNA. TRBV12-2 represents a pseudogene. The CDR3 has 19 residues. DNA for the CDR3: TGTGCAAGTCGCCCCCTCCACTTCGGACTAGCCGTCGGCACAGATACGCAGTATTTT. Translation: CASRPLHFGLAVGTDTQYF.

This chain joins TRBV15 and TRBJ1-2, with 8 positions matching TRBD1. Germline lookup yields CDR1 LNHNV and CDR2 YYDKDF (reference sequence). The CDR3 is made up of 13 amino acids. Trimming removed 1 base from V and 8 bases from J; junction bases left unmatched: 3. In DNA, the CDR3 is TGTGCCACCAGCAGAGCAGGGGGCGGCGGCTACACCTTC. This gives the protein CATSRAGGGGYTF.

The chain has TRBV7-8 and TRBJ2-2; unclear D gene. Between the trimmed V and J ends, which lost 3 bases and 4 bases, there was a span of 12 bases. The CDR3 is 15 amino acids. CDR1 and CDR2 (germline): SGHVS, FQNEAQ. This CDR3 reads CASSFGTVGTGELFF. The CDR3 nucleotides read TGTGCCAGCAGCTTCGGAACGGTGGGCACCGGGGAGCTGTTTTTT. Looking up the rest from reference TRBV7-8 and TRBJ2-2 gives the full variable domain: GAGVSQSPRYKVAKRGQDVALRCDPISGHVSLFWYQQALGQGPEFLTYFQNEAQLDKSGLPSDRFFAERPEGSVSTLKIQRTQQEDSAVYLCASSFGTVGTGELFFGEGSRLTVL.

This clone has more than one count but fewer than ten. The gene calls are TRBV27 and TRBJ2-3; D may correspond to TRBD1 or TRBD2 (5 bases each). V lost 8 bases and J lost 0, with 21 bases in between. The length of the CDR3 is 17 residues. Germline V gene sequence: CDR1 MNHEY, CDR2 SMNVEV (reference sequence). The CDR3 spells CASGFRRGRRSTDTQYF. The CDR3 nucleotides read TGTGCCAGCGGGTTTCGTAGGGGACGGAGAAGCACAGATACGCAGTATTTT.

The chain carries TRBV5-1 and TRBJ1-1; no reliable D call. V was cut by 0 bases and J by 1 base, with 10 bases left in between. CDR1 and CDR2 (germline): SGHRS, YFSETQ. The CDR3 covers 15 residues. This CDR3 reads CASSLGPQRNTEAFF. CDR3 DNA: TGCGCCAGCAGCTTGGGGCCCCAGAGGAACACTGAAGCTTTCTTT.

This chain connects TRBV2 to TRBJ1-2; D is undetermined. Germline lookup yields CDR1 SNHLY and CDR2 FYNNEI. V lost 8 bases, J lost 1 base, and 20 bases lay in between. The CDR3 spans 16 residues. CDR3 in DNA: TGTGCCAGCGAACCCACTCAGGTTAATCATAACTATGGCTACACCTTC. This translates into CASEPTQVNHNYGYTF.

The chain couples TRBV5-1 to TRBJ1-5; TRBD1 agrees at 8 bases. The ends lost 4 bases at V and 6 bases at J; junction bases unmatched: 9. Germline-derived CDR1 and CDR2 are SGHRS and YFSETQ. This CDR3 is built from 15 residues. The CDR3 nucleotides read TGCGCCAGCAGCCCGGGGACAGGAGGGGGTCAGCCCCAGCATTTT. It yields the protein CASSPGTGGGQPQHF.

The CDR3 reads CASSAGQDYNEQFF. The DNA of the CDR3 is TGCGCCAGCAGCGCCGGACAGGACTACAATGAGCAGTTCTTC. The chain employs TRBV5-1 and TRBJ2-1; 7 bases fit TRBD1. The trim removed 4 bases at V and 3 bases at J, leaving 4 bases unmatched. This CDR3 spans 14 amino acids. Germline V gene lookup returns CDR1 SGHRS and CDR2 YFSETQ.

The chain recombines TRBV5-4 with TRBJ1-1; tentatively, D is TRBD1 (5 bases). The ends were cut back, 1 base at V and 2 bases at J, with 12 bases in the middle. CDR3 length equals 15 residues. CDR1 and CDR2 (germline): SGHNT, YYREEE (reference sequence). The CDR3 nucleotides are TGTGCCAGCAGCTTGTGGGGCAGGGAAAACACTGAAGCTTTCTTT. Translating gives CASSLWGRENTEAFF.

The chain is built from TRBV5-1 and TRBJ2-1; D is undetermined. Trimming removed 1 base at V and 7 bases at J, with 6 bases between. Germline loops: CDR1 SGHRS, CDR2 YFSETQ. The CDR3 contains 12 residues. This CDR3 reads CASSLTLNEQFF. As DNA, the CDR3 is TGCGCCAGCAGCTTGACACTGAATGAGCAGTTCTTC.

V gene TRBV9 combines with J gene TRBJ1-2; D perhaps matches TRBD1 (6 bases). Trimming shortened V by 1 base and J by 5 bases, and 15 bases separated the two germline ends. From germline, CDR1 is SGDLS and CDR2 YYNGEE. The CDR3 covers 15 residues. CDR3 amino acids: CASSVLGTGAYGYTF. The CDR3 nucleotides are TGTGCCAGCAGCGTACTCGGAACGGGGGCGTATGGCTACACCTTC.

V is TRBV29-1 and J is TRBJ2-3; the D gene is possibly TRBD2 (6 bases). Germline CDR1 SQVTM, CDR2 ANQGSEA. The CDR3 consists of 12 residues. Trimming removed 6 bases from V and 8 bases from J, with 15 bases in between. Here the CDR3 DNA reads TGCAGCGTGGAGCCCGGGGGAGCTACGCAGTATTTT. It translates to CSVEPGGATQYF.

The V and J genes are TRBV11-2 and TRBJ2-1, with 7 bases lining up with TRBD2. Trimming took 0 bases from V and 7 from J; bases not matched to a gene: 6. In germline, CDR1 is SGHAT, CDR2 FQNNGV. The CDR3 extends over 15 amino acids. The CDR3 loop is CASSLDPRGVNEQFF. CDR3 DNA sequence: TGTGCCAGCAGCTTAGATCCCCGGGGGGTAAATGAGCAGTTCTTC.

The count of this clone is one. The chain employs TRBV10-3 and TRBJ1-1; weak D call: TRBD1 (5 bases). Trimming left V 4 bases short and J 1 base short, with 10 bases between. CDR3 length: 14 amino acids. Germline V gene data show CDR1 as ENHRY and CDR2 as SYGVKD. CDR3 residues: CAISVGGRNTEAFF. The CDR3 nucleotides read TGTGCCATCAGTGTCGGGGGGAGGAACACTGAAGCTTTCTTT.

The chain combines TRBV5-1 with TRBJ2-3; a possible D gene is TRBD2 (6 bases). Germline CDR1 reads SGHRS; CDR2 reads YFSETQ. This CDR3 region has 14 residues. The ends were cut back, 4 bases at V and 0 bases at J, with 9 bases in the middle. The CDR3: CASSEGTSTDTQYF. The CDR3 DNA is TGCGCCAGCAGCGAGGGGACTAGCACAGATACGCAGTATTTT.

This clone was seen a single time. This sequence joins TRBV18 and TRBJ2-5; 8 bases line up with TRBD2. V lost 4 bases and J lost 4; bases outside the gene matches: 2. The CDR3 runs 13 residues. Germline V CDR1 and CDR2: KGHSH, LQKENI. This CDR3 is CASSLGTRETQYF. In DNA, the CDR3 is TGTGCCAGCTCACTGGGGACTAGAGAGACCCAGTACTTC.

V gene TRBV6-1 combines with J gene TRBJ2-3, with D unclear. V lost 1 base to trimming and J lost 2 bases, with 7 bases between them. Germline values: CDR1 MNHNS, CDR2 SASEGT. This CDR3 region has 14 residues. CDR3 sequence: CASSEVAYTDTQYF. Here the CDR3 DNA reads TGTGCCAGCAGTGAAGTTGCGTACACAGATACGCAGTATTTT.

This rearrangement joins TRBV5-1 to TRBJ1-1; D is unclear. With 0 bases removed from V and 0 bases from J, the gap between germline ends came to 12 bases. CDR1 is SGHRS, CDR2 YFSETQ, per germline. CDR3 length: 16 residues. Here the CDR3 DNA reads TGCGCCAGCAGCTTGGGTGTGGGTCAGATGAACACTGAAGCTTTCTTT. Translating gives CASSLGVGQMNTEAFF.

The chain couples TRBV10-3 to TRBJ2-7; TRBD2 agrees at 8 bases. CDR3 length: 15 residues. Germline values: CDR1 ENHRY, CDR2 SYGVKD. Trimming at V came to 0 bases and at J to 2 bases, leaving 3 bases not matched to a gene. The CDR3 nucleotides read TGTGCCATCAGTGAGTCGGGAGCGGGGGCCTACGAGCAGTACTTC. Its protein product is CAISESGAGAYEQYF.

This chain links TRBV11-3 with TRBJ2-3; maybe TRBD1 (5 bases). Germline CDR1 is SGHNT and CDR2 is YENEEA. V was pared by 3 bases and J by 1 base, with 14 bases between. This CDR3 comprises 16 residues. The CDR3 region has the DNA TGTGCCAGCAGCTTCCGAAAAGGGGTGGGCACAGATACGCAGTATTTT. Protein sequence: CASSFRKGVGTDTQYF.

CDR3 amino acids: CASSSFPGGRAPGEQFF. DNA of the CDR3: TGTGCCAGCAGTTCCTTTCCGGGCGGGAGGGCCCCCGGTGAGCAGTTCTTC. This chain connects TRBV2 to TRBJ2-1, with TRBD2 identical over 9 bases. Germline loops: CDR1 SNHLY, CDR2 FYNNEI. Trimming cost V 5 bases and J 9 bases; bases outside gene matches: 17. CDR3 length: 17 residues.

The CDR3 is CASSLGPPQVSNTIYF. CDR3 nucleotide sequence: TGTGCCAGCAGCTTGGGACCACCACAGGTTTCGAACACCATATATTTT. This chain joins TRBV5-5 and TRBJ1-3, with D possibly being TRBD1 (5 bases). The CDR3 spans 16 residues. CDR1 and CDR2 (germline): SGHKS, YYEKEE (reference sequence). The V end was cut by 0 bases, the J end by 7 bases, with 17 bases between.

The chain joins TRBV5-1 to TRBJ2-1; the match to TRBD2 covers 12 bases. The germline gives CDR1 SGHRS, CDR2 YFSETQ. V lost 5 bases, J lost 7 bases, and 7 bases stayed unmatched. This CDR3 comprises 15 residues. The CDR3 nucleotides read TGCGCCAGCAGTTTAAGGACTAGCGGGGTGAATGAGCAGTTCTTC. It specifies CASSLRTSGVNEQFF.

The V and J genes are TRBV19 and TRBJ2-5; D not resolved. Trimming stripped 6 bases from V and 0 bases from J, with 8 bases between. Germline V gives CDR1 LNHDA, CDR2 SQIVND (reference sequence). CDR3 length equals 13 residues. The CDR3 DNA sequence: TGTGCCAGTAGGAAGAACCACCAAGAGACCCAGTACTTC. This codes for CASRKNHQETQYF.

This rearrangement joins TRBV18 to TRBJ2-1; D may correspond to TRBD1 or TRBD2 (6 bases each). The germline V gene encodes CDR1 KGHSH and CDR2 LQKENI. The CDR3 contains 14 residues. Trimming pared 3 bases from V and 10 bases from J, leaving 16 bases between. DNA for the CDR3: TGTGCCAGCTCACCTAACAGGGACTTCTCAGAGCAGTTCTTC. Translated, it gives CASSPNRDFSEQFF.

V usage is TRBV19 and J usage is TRBJ2-1; 9 bases are a match to TRBD1. The CDR3 is made up of 14 amino acids. J was trimmed by 7 bases and V by 6 bases; bases with no gene match: 7. Germline assignment: CDR1 LNHDA and CDR2 SQIVND (reference sequence). CDR3 protein: CASRYRGRENEQFF. DNA of the CDR3: TGTGCCAGTAGGTACAGGGGGCGCGAAAATGAGCAGTTCTTC.

The gene calls are TRBV7-9 and TRBJ1-1; 11 bases are a match to TRBD1. There are 18 residues in the CDR3. Germline CDR1 SEHNR, CDR2 FQNEAQ (reference sequence). J was trimmed by 0 bases and V by 5 bases; bases with no gene match: 11. The CDR3 region is CASSPPPEDRGLNTEAFF. DNA of the CDR3: TGTGCCAGCAGCCCTCCTCCGGAGGACAGGGGGCTGAACACTGAAGCTTTCTTT. The whole variable domain, filled in from reference TRBV7-9 and TRBJ1-1, reads DTGVSQNPRHKITKRGQNVTFRCDPISEHNRLYWYRQTLGQGPEFLTYFQNEAQLEKSRLLSDRFSAERPKGSFSTLEIQRTEQGDSAMYLCASSPPPEDRGLNTEAFFGQGTRLTVV.

The DNA for the CDR3 is TGTGCCAGCAGCTTAGGACTGGGAGATAATTCACCCCTCCACTTT. Translating it yields CASSLGLGDNSPLHF. The chain combines TRBV11-2 with TRBJ1-6; D unclear. This CDR3 region has 15 residues. Trimming took off 1 base at V and 5 bases at J, with 9 bases between the two ends. Germline values: CDR1 SGHAT, CDR2 FQNNGV.

The rearrangement links TRBV19 to TRBJ1-5; TRBD1 aligns across 9 bases. Germline-derived CDR1 and CDR2 are LNHDA and SQIVND (reference sequence). This CDR3 region has 15 residues. Trimming took 9 bases from V and 3 from J; bases not matched to a gene: 9. CDR3 sequence: CASRGTGSLNQPQHF. DNA for the CDR3: TGTGCCAGCAGAGGGACAGGGAGTCTCAATCAGCCCCAGCATTTT.

The chain recombines TRBV10-1 with TRBJ2-1; tentative D call: TRBD1 (5 bases). Trimming cost V 0 bases and J 0 bases, with 18 bases left between them. This CDR3 spans 19 amino acids. Germline-derived CDR1 and CDR2 are WNHNN and SYGVQD (reference sequence). The CDR3 region has the DNA TGCGCCAGCAGTGAGTCAAGAGTCCCATGGGGCTCCTCCTACAATGAGCAGTTCTTC. It encodes CASSESRVPWGSSYNEQFF.